This TCR beta chain emerged from a study of T cell repertoires in aging, cancer and after chemotherapy (dated by TCRdb to the late 2010s). Looking at the study overall: Six donor age groups were covered, ranging from 30 or younger up to 70 or older, and each group contained at least three individuals. Paired pre- and post-chemotherapy samples in the hematological group came from chronic lymphocytic leukemia patients treated with fludarabine- or bendamustine-based regimens. Several million TCR reads were contained in the full dataset. To look at immunoaging and at how T cells reconstitute after chemotherapy, the study profiled TCR beta repertoires in peripheral blood from both healthy donors and cancer patients. The cohort comprised 218 cancer patients, roughly 90 with hematological and approximately 120 with solid cancers, plus 95 healthy donors as a reference group.

CDR1 DFQATT and CDR2 SNEGSKA are derived from the germline V gene (reference sequence). The CDR3 measures 13 amino acids from cysteine to phenylalanine. This entry keeps only the CDR3 DNA: 39 bases, framed from base 1. Relative to germline, V is 0 bases shorter and J is 8 bases shorter, with 13 bases between their ends. TCR beta rearrangements were amplified from genomic DNA isolated from peripheral blood, not from sorted cells or RNA. Rearranged TRB sequences spanning V, D and J segments were amplified in a multiplex touch-down PCR with a mixed TRB-A/B primer pool. Illumina adapters and sample indices were attached to the amplicons in two consecutive PCR reactions using Phusion HS II polymerase. Amplicons were gel-purified with the NucleoSpin Gel and PCR Clean-up kit, then checked with Qubit and an Agilent 2100 Bioanalyzer. The libraries were sequenced on an Illumina MiSeq with 600-cycle, single-indexed, paired-end runs. The study's own analysis went as follows. MiXCR versions 2.12 and 3.0.5 were used to process the TRB sequences. A clone was defined as each unique CDR3 nucleotide sequence, and only productive sequences supported by at least two reads were kept. Shannon diversity, evenness, clonality (one minus evenness), and alpha-parameterized diversity profiles from alpha 0 to 5 were included as repertoire metrics. The IGoR algorithm was used to calculate generation probabilities for clones in the paired samples taken before and after chemotherapy. The public reads were reprocessed in TCRdb via fastp at Q25 and MiXCR, keeping in-frame beta chains. Each CDR3 protein appears once, grouped with its most common genes and DNA. The V and J calls follow TCRdb's processing rather than the paper's. In this sample the table shows several thousand distinct CDR3 sequences, about 32% of which occur a single time. Clones ranked in the top ten supply approximately 30% of the sample.

Overall results and qualifications from the work: In both cancer cohorts, the median generation probability rose over the chemotherapy interval, which suggests that the repertoire was reconstituted through rebound thymic output. In healthy donors, the decline in TCR diversity with age was mainly due to loss of richness, whereas in cancer patients loss of evenness also played a role. Compared with age-matched healthy donors, untreated patients with hematological or solid cancers had significantly lower TCR diversity and higher clonality in blood. Lymphoid organ infiltration was present in the hematological cancer patients, and this infiltration may itself impair thymic emigration or the expansion of peripheral T cells. It was noted by the authors that conclusions about immunological memory after chemotherapy cannot be drawn from the repertoire data.

Details on this clonotype: No cognate antigen has been identified for it. Base qualities are not provided; no much larger clone lies one nucleotide away.

This receptor was identified in a human donor with a blood cancer. Recombination connected TRBV20-1 to TRBJ1-2; matching of 5 bases hints at TRBD1 as the D gene. What was sequenced was blood. This receptor carries the CDR3 CSARDPNRGGYTF. The sequenced DNA: TGCAGTGCTAGAGATCCAAACCGGGGGGGCTACACCTTC.